Detailed here is one T cell receptor beta chain. Its antigen is not identified. These data belong to a study of CD8+ T cells in alopecia areata. In the study overall: Treated patients were dosed with oral tofacitinib, taking 5 to 10 mg twice daily.

Whole-study findings and limits: Normal scalp had lower clonality than lesional scalp, with alopecia totalis/universalis lesions showing this most strongly. Scalp samples also contribute reads from the resident alphabeta T cells found in normal skin.

V lost 0 bases and J 1 base, leaving 11 bases between the germline ends. This CDR3 spans 16 amino acids. The germline gives CDR1 LGHNA, CDR2 YSLEER. Extraction of RNA preceded its reverse transcription into cDNA, which served as the sequencing template. Assay: immunoSEQ multiplex PCR; the TCRdb copy retains only in-frame clones and omits some. This table has more than 200,000 clones, 65% to 70% appearing once. The sequence derives from a human donor with alopecia areata. The V and J genes are TRBV4-3 and TRBJ2-3; tentatively, D is TRBD1 or TRBD2 (5 bases each). Sequencing used CD4+ T cells sorted from blood, obtained at week 0. CDR3 coding DNA: TGCGCCAGCAGCCAAGATAGCCGGGGCCGCACAGATACGCAGTATTTT. Protein: CASSQDSRGRTDTQYF.